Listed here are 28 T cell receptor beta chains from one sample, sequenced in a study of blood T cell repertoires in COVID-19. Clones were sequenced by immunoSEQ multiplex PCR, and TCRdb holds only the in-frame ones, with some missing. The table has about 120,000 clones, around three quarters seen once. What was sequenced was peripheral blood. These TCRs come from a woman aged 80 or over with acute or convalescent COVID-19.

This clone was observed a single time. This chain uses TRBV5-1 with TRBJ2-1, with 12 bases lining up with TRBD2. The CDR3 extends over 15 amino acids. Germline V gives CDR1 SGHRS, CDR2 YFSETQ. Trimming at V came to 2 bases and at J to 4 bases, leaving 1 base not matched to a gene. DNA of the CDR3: TGCGCCAGCAGCTTTGGACTAGCGGGGTACAATGAGCAGTTCTTC. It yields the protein CASSFGLAGYNEQFF.

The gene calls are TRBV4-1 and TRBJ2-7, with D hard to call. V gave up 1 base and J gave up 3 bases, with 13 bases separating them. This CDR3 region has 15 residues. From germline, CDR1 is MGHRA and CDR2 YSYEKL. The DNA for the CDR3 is TGCGCCAGCAGCCAAGCATACTTCCGCGACTACGAGCAGTACTTC. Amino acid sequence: CASSQAYFRDYEQYF.

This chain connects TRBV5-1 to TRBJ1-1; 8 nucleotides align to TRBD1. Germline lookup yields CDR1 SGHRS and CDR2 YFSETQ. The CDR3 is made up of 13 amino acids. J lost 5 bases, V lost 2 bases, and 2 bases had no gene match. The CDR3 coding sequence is TGCGCCAGCAGCTTTCAGGGGGCGACTGAAGCTTTCTTT. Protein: CASSFQGATEAFF.

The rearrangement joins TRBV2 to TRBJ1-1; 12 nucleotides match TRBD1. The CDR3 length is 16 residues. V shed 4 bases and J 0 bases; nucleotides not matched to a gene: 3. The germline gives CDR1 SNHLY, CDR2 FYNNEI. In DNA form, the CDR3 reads TGTGCCAGCAGTGGGGACAGGGGGCTGGTGAACACTGAAGCTTTCTTT. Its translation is CASSGDRGLVNTEAFF.

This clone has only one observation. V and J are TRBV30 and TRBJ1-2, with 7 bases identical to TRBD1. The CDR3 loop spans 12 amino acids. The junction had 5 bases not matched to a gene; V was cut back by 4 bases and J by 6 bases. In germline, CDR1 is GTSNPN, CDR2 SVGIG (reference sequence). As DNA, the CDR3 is TGTGCCTGGACCCTCACAGGGGATGGCTACACCTTC. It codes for CAWTLTGDGYTF.

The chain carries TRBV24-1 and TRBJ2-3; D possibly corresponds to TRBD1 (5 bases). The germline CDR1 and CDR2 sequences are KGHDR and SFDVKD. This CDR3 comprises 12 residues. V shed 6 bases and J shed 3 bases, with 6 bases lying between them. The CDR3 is CATSSGTDTQYF. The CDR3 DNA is TGTGCCACCAGTTCAGGGACAGATACGCAGTATTTT.

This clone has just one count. In DNA, the CDR3 is TGTGCCAGCAGCCAGGGCCACATAGGGGCCGGAAACACCATATATTTT. Translated: CASSQGHIGAGNTIYF. The chain carries TRBV3-1 (or the pseudogene TRBV3-2) and TRBJ1-3; D is possibly TRBD1 (5 bases). CDR1 is LGHDT, CDR2 YNNKEL, per germline (reference sequence). V dropped 3 bases and J dropped 4 bases, with 16 bases sitting between them. The CDR3 covers 16 residues.

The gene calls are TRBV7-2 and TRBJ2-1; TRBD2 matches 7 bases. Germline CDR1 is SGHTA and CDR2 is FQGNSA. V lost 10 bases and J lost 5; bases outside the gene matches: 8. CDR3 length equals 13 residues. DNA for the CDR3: TGTGCCACCAAGTGGGGAGGGGACAATGAGCAGTTCTTC. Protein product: CATKWGGDNEQFF.

For the CDR3, the DNA is TGTGCCAGCAGTTTATTAGGAGGGGAAGGCACTGAAGCTTTCTTT. Its protein product is CASSLLGGEGTEAFF. The chain joins TRBV28 to TRBJ1-1; the D gene is possibly TRBD1 (5 bases). Per germline, CDR1 MDHEN and CDR2 SYDVKM. CDR3 length equals 15 residues. V was clipped by 1 base and J by 4 bases, with 13 bases between them.

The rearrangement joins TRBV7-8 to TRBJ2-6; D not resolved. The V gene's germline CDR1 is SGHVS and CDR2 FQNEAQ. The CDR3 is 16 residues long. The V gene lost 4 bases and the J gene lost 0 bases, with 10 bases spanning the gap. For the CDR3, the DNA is TGTGCCAGCAGCTCCCCTTATCGCTCTGGGGCCAACGTCCTGACTTTC. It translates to CASSSPYRSGANVLTF.

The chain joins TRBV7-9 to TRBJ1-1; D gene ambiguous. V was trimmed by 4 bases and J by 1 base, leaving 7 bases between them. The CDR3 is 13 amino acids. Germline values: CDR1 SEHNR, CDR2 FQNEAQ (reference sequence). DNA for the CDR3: TGTGCCAGCAGCTCTATTTCGAACACTGAAGCTTTCTTT. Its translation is CASSSISNTEAFF.

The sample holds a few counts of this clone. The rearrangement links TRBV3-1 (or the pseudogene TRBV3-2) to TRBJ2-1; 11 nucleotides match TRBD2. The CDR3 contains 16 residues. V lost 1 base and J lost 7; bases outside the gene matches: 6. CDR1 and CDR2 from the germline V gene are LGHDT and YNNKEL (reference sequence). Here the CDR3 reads CASSQVRASGRNEQFF. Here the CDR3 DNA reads TGTGCCAGCAGCCAAGTTAGGGCTAGCGGGAGGAATGAGCAGTTCTTC.

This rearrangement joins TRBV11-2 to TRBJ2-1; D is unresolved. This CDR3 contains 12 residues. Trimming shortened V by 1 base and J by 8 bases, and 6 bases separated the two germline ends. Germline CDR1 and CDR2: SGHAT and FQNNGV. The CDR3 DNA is TGTGCCAGCAGCTTAGTTATCGATGAGCAGTTCTTC. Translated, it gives CASSLVIDEQFF.

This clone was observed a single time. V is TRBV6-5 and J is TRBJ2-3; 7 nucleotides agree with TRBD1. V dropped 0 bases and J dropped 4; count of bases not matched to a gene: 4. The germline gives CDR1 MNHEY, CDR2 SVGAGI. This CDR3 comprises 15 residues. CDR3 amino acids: CASSYSTGDADTQYF. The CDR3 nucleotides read TGTGCCAGCAGTTACTCTACAGGGGACGCAGATACGCAGTATTTT.

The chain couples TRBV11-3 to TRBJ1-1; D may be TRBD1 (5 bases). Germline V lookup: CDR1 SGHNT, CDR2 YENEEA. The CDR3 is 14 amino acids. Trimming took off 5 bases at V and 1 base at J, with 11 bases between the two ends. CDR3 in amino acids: CASSRGRGNTEAFF. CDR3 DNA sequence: TGTGCCAGCAGCCGAGGGAGGGGGAACACTGAAGCTTTCTTT.

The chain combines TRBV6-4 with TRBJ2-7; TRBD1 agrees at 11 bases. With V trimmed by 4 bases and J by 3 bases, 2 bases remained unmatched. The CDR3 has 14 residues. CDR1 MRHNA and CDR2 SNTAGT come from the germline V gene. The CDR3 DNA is TGTGCCAGCAGTGTGGGACAGGGGGGCTACGAGCAGTACTTC. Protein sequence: CASSVGQGGYEQYF.

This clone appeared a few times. The CDR3 nucleotides read TGTGCCAGCAGCCAAGAGGCTAATTCACCCCTCCACTTT. Protein sequence: CASSQEANSPLHF. The V call is TRBV4-2, the J call TRBJ1-6; no clear D. V lost 0 bases to trimming and J lost 6 bases, with 3 bases between them. Germline-derived CDR1 and CDR2 are LGHNA and YNFKEQ. The CDR3 consists of 13 residues.

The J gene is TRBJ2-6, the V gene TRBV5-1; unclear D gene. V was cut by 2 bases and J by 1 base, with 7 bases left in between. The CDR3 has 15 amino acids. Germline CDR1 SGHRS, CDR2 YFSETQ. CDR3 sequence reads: CASSFFPSGANVLTF. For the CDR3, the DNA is TGCGCCAGCAGCTTTTTCCCTTCTGGGGCCAACGTCCTGACTTTC.

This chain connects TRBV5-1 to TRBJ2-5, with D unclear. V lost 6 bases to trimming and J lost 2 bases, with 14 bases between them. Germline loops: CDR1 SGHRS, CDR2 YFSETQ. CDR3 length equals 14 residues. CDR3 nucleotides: TGCGCCAGCACGCTCATGGGCAGGCAAGAGACCCAGTACTTC. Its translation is CASTLMGRQETQYF.

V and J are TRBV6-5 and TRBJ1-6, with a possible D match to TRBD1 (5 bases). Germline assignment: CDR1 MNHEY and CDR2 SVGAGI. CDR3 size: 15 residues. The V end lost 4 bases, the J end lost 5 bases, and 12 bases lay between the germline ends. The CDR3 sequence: CASSFQGADNSPLHF. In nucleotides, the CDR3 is TGTGCCAGCAGTTTTCAGGGTGCGGATAATTCACCCCTCCACTTT.

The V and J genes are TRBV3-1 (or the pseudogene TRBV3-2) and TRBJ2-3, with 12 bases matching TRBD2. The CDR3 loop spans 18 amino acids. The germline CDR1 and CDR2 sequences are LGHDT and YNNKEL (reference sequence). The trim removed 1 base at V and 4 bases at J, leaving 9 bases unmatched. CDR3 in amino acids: CASSQVGLAGGQADTQYF. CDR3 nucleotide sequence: TGTGCCAGCAGCCAAGTCGGGCTAGCGGGGGGGCAGGCAGATACGCAGTATTTT.

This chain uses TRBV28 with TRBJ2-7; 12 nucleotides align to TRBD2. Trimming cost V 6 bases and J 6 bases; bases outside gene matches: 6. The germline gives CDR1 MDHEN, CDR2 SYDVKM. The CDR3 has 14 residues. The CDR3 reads CASRELAGGTEQYF. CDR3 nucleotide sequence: TGTGCCAGCAGAGAACTAGCGGGAGGTACCGAGCAGTACTTC.

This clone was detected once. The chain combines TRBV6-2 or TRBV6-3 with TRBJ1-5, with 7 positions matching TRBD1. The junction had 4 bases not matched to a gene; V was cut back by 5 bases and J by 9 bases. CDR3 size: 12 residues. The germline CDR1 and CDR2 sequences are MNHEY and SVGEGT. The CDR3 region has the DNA TGTGCCAGCAGTCCACAGGGGAGGCCCCAGCATTTT. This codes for CASSPQGRPQHF.

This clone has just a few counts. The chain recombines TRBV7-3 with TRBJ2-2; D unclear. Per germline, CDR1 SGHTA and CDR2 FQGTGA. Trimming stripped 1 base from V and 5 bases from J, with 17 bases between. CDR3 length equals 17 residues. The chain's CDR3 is CASSLRSLDTGTGELFF. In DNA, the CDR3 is TGTGCCAGCAGCTTAAGGAGTCTGGATACCGGAACCGGGGAGCTGTTTTTT.

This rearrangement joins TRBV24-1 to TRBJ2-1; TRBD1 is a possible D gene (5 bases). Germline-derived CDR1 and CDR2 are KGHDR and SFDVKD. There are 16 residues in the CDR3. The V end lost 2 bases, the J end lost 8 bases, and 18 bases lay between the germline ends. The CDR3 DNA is TGTGCCACCAGTGATTCCGAGCCAGCAGGGTTGGATGAGCAGTTCTTC. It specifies CATSDSEPAGLDEQFF.

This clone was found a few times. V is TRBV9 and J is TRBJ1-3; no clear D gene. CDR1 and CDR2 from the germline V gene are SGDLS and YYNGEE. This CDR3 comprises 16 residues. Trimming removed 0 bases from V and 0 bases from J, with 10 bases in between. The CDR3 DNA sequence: TGTGCCAGCAGCGTAGATAAGGAGAGCTCTGGAAACACCATATATTTT. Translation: CASSVDKESSGNTIYF.

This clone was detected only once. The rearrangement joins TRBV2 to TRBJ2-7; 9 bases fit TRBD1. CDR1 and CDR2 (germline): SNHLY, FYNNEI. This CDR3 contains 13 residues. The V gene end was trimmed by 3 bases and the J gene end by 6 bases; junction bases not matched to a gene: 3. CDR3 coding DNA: TGTGCCAGCAGTGAGGGACAGGGACGCGAGCAGTACTTC. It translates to CASSEGQGREQYF. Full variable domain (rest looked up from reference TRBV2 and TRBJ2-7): EPEVTQTPSHQVTQMGQEVILRCVPISNHLYFYWYRQILGQKVEFLVSFYNNEISEKSEIFDDQFSVERPDGSNFTLKIRSTKLEDSAMYFCASSEGQGREQYFGPGTRLTVT.

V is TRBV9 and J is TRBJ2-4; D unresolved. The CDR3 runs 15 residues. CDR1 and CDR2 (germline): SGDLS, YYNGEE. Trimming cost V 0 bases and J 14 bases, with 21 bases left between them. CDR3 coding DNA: TGTGCCAGCAGCGTAGCTAAACAGATCTGTAATTTGGAGTACTTC. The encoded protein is CASSVAKQICNLEYF. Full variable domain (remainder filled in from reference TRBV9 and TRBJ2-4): DSGVTQTPKHLITATGQRVTLRCSPRSGDLSVYWYQQSLDQGLQFLIQYYNGEERAKGNILERFSAQQFPDLHSELNLSSLELGDSALYFCASSVAKQICNLEYFGAGTRLSVL.